A single TCR beta chain is shown here with its context. Its antigen is still unknown. No much larger clone is present one base from it, and per-base qualities are unavailable. This entry is derived from a study of CD8 T cells in ankylosing spondylitis (dated by TCRdb to 2017 to 2019). For context, the study as a whole: To find TCR variants linked to disease, the study profiled T cell receptor beta repertoires in ankylosing spondylitis patients and healthy donors. The whole study cohort included roughly 110 healthy donors and about two dozen ankylosing spondylitis patients. Samples of peripheral blood were taken, and for ankylosing spondylitis patients, synovial fluid was collected as well.

The junction carries 12 bases between V and J, which are trimmed by 3 bases and 6 bases respectively. From the cysteine up to the phenylalanine, the CDR3 has a length of 14 residues. Here the CDR3 DNA is all that survives: 42 bases in frame from base 1. Points the paper makes about the study in general: In peripheral blood, the disease-linked clones were found at relatively low frequencies and had a CD8+ phenotype. Some motif variants had previously been reported in the synovial fluid and blood of reactive arthritis patients, which suggests shared mechanisms of disease initiation. A TCR beta motif of roughly 8 highly homologous amino acid variants appeared characteristic of blood from ankylosing spondylitis patients. According to the report, matched synovial fluid samples from ankylosing spondylitis patients were significantly enriched for the disease-linked clones.

Instrument used: Illumina HiSeq 2500. Quantitative 5'-RACE with molecular barcodes was the method used to prepare the TCR beta libraries. From the authors' description of their analysis: A new computational method based on a probabilistic model of VDJ rearrangement was used to identify disease-linked TCR variants. Using fastp trimming at Q25 and MiXCR clonotype assembly, TCRdb reanalyzed the public sequencing data and kept in-frame beta chains. Each record represents a unique CDR3 protein, reported with the most common genes and DNA among its rows. V and J calls and clone size were set by TCRdb, not the authors. The sample table shows about 89,000 distinct CDR3 sequences, and around 25% are seen once. Of the sample, roughly 60% is held by the ten largest clones.

Sequenced input: blood, either unsorted or a sorted T cell fraction (not recorded which). The TCR originated in a male donor with ankylosing spondylitis or in good health (not recorded which). The chain couples TRBV12-3 or TRBV12-4 to TRBJ2-4, and perhaps TRBD2 as D gene, on 6 matching bases. CDR3 region: CASSLGGVRNIQYF. The DNA reads as follows: TGTGCCAGCAGTTTGGGGGGAGTCAGAAACATTCAGTACTTC.